The rows below give T cell receptor beta chains drawn from one sample of a study of blood T cell repertoires in COVID-19. Using immunoSEQ multiplex PCR, the repertoire was profiled, and TCRdb retains in-frame clones only, with some absent. This sample yields 200,000 to 250,000 clones, of which 83% are seen a single time; approximately 4.9% belongs to the top ten. What was sequenced was PBMCs or T cells enriched from blood (not recorded which). These receptor sequences come from a woman aged 45-65 years who had been exposed to COVID-19. CDR3s include the opening cysteine and the closing phenylalanine or tryptophan. The order of the fields is CDR3 protein, CDR3 DNA, J gene, D gene, V gene, clone size. A D gene is named only where the DNA matches it firmly. Size values are once, few and many counts, or a class for expanded clones, and some rows have none.

CDR3: CASSLKGGGPVSNTEAFF
DNA: TGTGCCAGCAGCTTAAAGGGGGGGGGACCCGTTTCGAACACTGAAGCTTTCTTT
J: TRBJ1-1
D: .
V: TRBV11-2
size: .

CDR3: CASRTGIQGYTF
DNA: TGCGCCAGCAGGACAGGGATACAAGGCTACACCTTC
J: TRBJ1-2
D: TRBD1
V: TRBV10-2
size: .

CDR3: CASAGLAEFNEQFF
DNA: TGTGCCAGCGCGGGACTAGCGGAATTCAATGAGCAGTTCTTC
J: TRBJ2-1
D: TRBD2
V: TRBV28
size: once

CDR3: CASSYLAGGVDNEQFF
DNA: TGTGCCAGCAGCTACCTAGCGGGGGGGGTGGACAATGAGCAGTTCTTC
J: TRBJ2-1
D: TRBD2
V: TRBV7-2
size: .

CDR3: CASSRAGVQETQYF
DNA: TGTGCCAGCAGCAGGGCGGGGGTACAAGAGACCCAGTACTTC
J: TRBJ2-5
D: TRBD2
V: TRBV28
size: .

CDR3: CASSGGHSGDQYF
DNA: TGTGCCAGCAGCGGGGGTCACTCCGGGGACCAGTACTTC
J: TRBJ2-5
D: .
V: TRBV6-5
size: .

CDR3: CASSLDGGDTDTQYF
DNA: TGCGCCAGCAGCTTGGACGGGGGGGACACAGATACGCAGTATTTT
J: TRBJ2-3
D: TRBD2
V: TRBV5-1
size: once

CDR3: CATSDYRDGTDTQYF
DNA: TGTGCCACCAGTGATTACAGGGATGGCACAGATACGCAGTATTTT
J: TRBJ2-3
D: .
V: TRBV24-1
size: .

CDR3: CASSSLRGLSNEKLFF
DNA: TGTGCCAGCAGCTCTTTAAGGGGACTGAGTAATGAAAAACTGTTTTTT
J: TRBJ1-4
D: .
V: TRBV5-5
size: .

CDR3: CASSLPTGHYGYTF
DNA: TGTGCCAGCAGTTTACCCACAGGGCACTATGGCTACACCTTC
J: TRBJ1-2
D: .
V: TRBV28
size: .

CDR3: CASSGLRPYEDREDGYTF
DNA: TGTGCCAGCAGTGGACTTAGACCATATGAGGACAGGGAGGATGGCTACACCTTC
J: TRBJ1-2
D: TRBD1
V: TRBV6-1
size: .

CDR3: CASSESSREQFF
DNA: TGCGCCAGCAGTGAGTCGTCTCGGGAGCAGTTCTTC
J: TRBJ2-1
D: .
V: TRBV10-2
size: .

CDR3: CASSLYMGQNSPLHF
DNA: TGTGCCAGCAGCTTGTATATGGGACAGAATTCACCCCTCCACTTT
J: TRBJ1-6
D: TRBD1
V: TRBV5-4
size: .

CDR3: CASSPTRVQADTQYF
DNA: TGTGCCAGCAGCCCGACTAGGGTTCAGGCAGATACGCAGTATTTT
J: TRBJ2-3
D: .
V: TRBV7-2
size: .

CDR3: CSVGGGGRNEQFF
DNA: TGCAGCGTTGGGGGGGGCGGTAGGAATGAGCAGTTCTTC
J: TRBJ2-1
D: .
V: TRBV29-1
size: .

CDR3: CASSVLSGETQYF
DNA: TGTGCCAGCAGCGTCCTGAGCGGAGAGACCCAGTACTTC
J: TRBJ2-5
D: .
V: TRBV9
size: .

CDR3: CARSLGGGATYNEQFF
DNA: TGTGCCAGAAGCTTGGGCGGGGGGGCGACCTACAATGAGCAGTTCTTC
J: TRBJ2-1
D: TRBD2
V: TRBV5-3
size: .

CDR3: CASSQAGQGVSNYGYTF
DNA: TGTGCCAGCAGCCAAGCGGGACAGGGGGTGTCTAACTATGGCTACACCTTC
J: TRBJ1-2
D: TRBD1
V: TRBV3-1/TRBV3-2
size: .

CDR3: CATSRESTEAFF
DNA: TGTGCCACCAGCAGAGAGAGCACTGAAGCTTTCTTT
J: TRBJ1-1
D: .
V: TRBV15
size: .

CDR3: CASSPRPGGVTEAFF
DNA: TGTGCCAGCAGCCCCCGCCCGGGGGGGGTCACTGAAGCTTTCTTT
J: TRBJ1-1
D: .
V: TRBV3-1/TRBV3-2
size: .

CDR3: CASSLLVTVNSPLHF
DNA: TGTGCCAGCAGCTTACTAGTGACAGTGAATTCACCCCTCCACTTT
J: TRBJ1-6
D: .
V: TRBV7-2
size: .

CDR3: CASSLDSGLYGYTF
DNA: TGTGCCAGCAGCTTGGACTCAGGCCTATATGGCTACACCTTC
J: TRBJ1-2
D: .
V: TRBV5-4
size: .

CDR3: CASSQDASGGFRVDNEQFF
DNA: TGTGCCAGCAGCCAAGATGCTAGCGGGGGGTTTCGTGTGGACAATGAGCAGTTCTTC
J: TRBJ2-1
D: TRBD2
V: TRBV3-1/TRBV3-2
size: .

CDR3: CASSLEGVDTGELFF
DNA: TGCGCCAGCAGCTTGGAAGGGGTGGATACCGGGGAGCTGTTTTTT
J: TRBJ2-2
D: .
V: TRBV5-1
size: .